These 30 T cell receptor beta chains were all obtained from the same sample, sequenced in a study of T-cell reconstitution after alpha-beta-depleted transplantation in children (dated by TCRdb to between 2015 and 2016). Libraries came from PCR. Sequencing relied on an Illumina HiSeq 2500. TCR libraries were prepared with molecular barcoding, using unique molecular identifiers to normalize TCRbeta repertoire quantification. The public reads were quality trimmed at Q25 with fastp and then assembled into clones with MiXCR by TCRdb, keeping productive beta chains. Identical CDR3 proteins give one entry, which carries the most common genes and DNA. This sample holds some 520,000 distinct CDR3 sequences; roughly 33% were observed only once. The ten largest make up roughly 2.5% of the sample. Specimen: PBMCs from the stem cell graft donor, collected from the stem cell graft. These TCRs come from a human donor who donated a stem cell graft to a child with aplastic anemia.

CDR3 coding DNA: TGTGCCAGCAGACTCGTGGCCCTTGGTGGGAGGATGTGGACAGATACGCAGTATTTT. Its translation is CASRLVALGGRMWTDTQYF. The chain recombines TRBV27 with TRBJ2-3; D perhaps matches TRBD2 (6 bases). Germline V gene lookup returns CDR1 MNHEY and CDR2 SMNVEV (reference sequence). This CDR3 spans 19 amino acids. The ends were cut back, 6 bases at V and 3 bases at J, with 28 bases in the middle.

This clonotype was found once. The rearrangement uses TRBV11-3 and TRBJ2-1; the D gene could be TRBD1 or TRBD2 (5 bases each). Germline CDR1 is SGHNT and CDR2 is YENEEA. V was cut by 5 bases and J by 2 bases, with 16 bases left in between. This CDR3 comprises 16 residues. The CDR3 protein is CASSPQGVDTYNEQFF. The CDR3 coding sequence is TGTGCCAGCAGCCCCCAGGGAGTTGATACCTACAATGAGCAGTTCTTC.

This clonotype turned up a few times. The V gene is TRBV7-2, the J gene TRBJ2-3; TRBD2 aligns across 14 bases. The CDR3 loop spans 16 amino acids. V lost 5 bases and J lost 4; bases outside the gene matches: 5. CDR1 is SGHTA, CDR2 FQGNSA, per germline. The CDR3 coding sequence is TGTGCCAGCAGCCCGGGACTAGCGGGAGACGCAGATACGCAGTATTTT. Translating gives CASSPGLAGDADTQYF.

The genes are TRBV24-1 and TRBJ1-5; D is possibly TRBD1 (5 bases). The CDR3 runs to 14 residues. The V end was cut by 7 bases, the J end by 7 bases, with 16 bases between. Germline assignment: CDR1 KGHDR and CDR2 SFDVKD. The CDR3 region has the DNA TGTGCCACCAGGGGGACGGACCCCGGGCAGCCCCAGCATTTT. It translates to CATRGTDPGQPQHF.

This clonotype was observed a handful of times. The rearrangement links TRBV12-3 or TRBV12-4 to TRBJ1-1; D is unclear. Trimming shortened V by 3 bases and J by 0 bases, and 8 bases separated the two germline ends. This CDR3 is 14 amino acids long. CDR3 coding DNA: TGTGCCAGCAGTTTTAGTTTGGTGAACACTGAAGCTTTCTTT. Amino acids: CASSFSLVNTEAFF.

V is TRBV28 and J is TRBJ1-2; 8 bases line up with TRBD1. Germline CDR1 reads MDHEN; CDR2 reads SYDVKM. V lost 3 bases and J lost 8; bases outside the gene matches: 8. The CDR3 length is 14 residues. The CDR3 loop reads CASSFGGQGLGYTF. The CDR3 coding sequence is TGTGCCAGCAGTTTTGGAGGACAGGGTTTGGGCTACACCTTC.

CDR3 DNA sequence: TGTGCCAGCAGCGTAGGGTCGTCAGGGGAGCTGTTTTTT. Its protein product is CASSVGSSGELFF. The V gene is TRBV9, the J gene TRBJ2-2; D gene ambiguous. Germline CDR1 SGDLS, CDR2 YYNGEE. Between the trimmed V and J ends, which lost 0 bases and 8 bases, there was a span of 8 bases. The CDR3 loop spans 13 amino acids.

In its sample, this clonotype was seen a few times. This chain connects TRBV5-1 to TRBJ1-6; TRBD1 is a possible D gene (6 bases). The CDR3 has 15 amino acids. V was cut by 0 bases and J by 8 bases, with 12 bases left in between. Germline V gives CDR1 SGHRS, CDR2 YFSETQ. The CDR3 protein is CASSLEGGVYSPLHF. CDR3 DNA: TGCGCCAGCAGCTTGGAGGGGGGGGTTTATTCACCCCTCCACTTT.

This clonotype has only a few counts. This chain joins TRBV5-5 and TRBJ1-1; TRBD1 aligns across 11 bases. Germline CDR1 is SGHKS and CDR2 is YYEKEE (reference sequence). The V and J ends lost 6 bases and 3 bases, in that order; junction bases with no gene match: 10. The CDR3 sequence is 16 residues long. The CDR3 here is CASNPGQGVTYTEAFF. As DNA, the CDR3 is TGTGCCAGCAACCCGGGACAGGGGGTAACATACACTGAAGCTTTCTTT.

The V gene is TRBV9, the J gene TRBJ1-5; D is undetermined. The CDR3 spans 14 residues. The germline CDR1 and CDR2 sequences are SGDLS and YYNGEE. Deletions cut 5 bases from V and 7 bases from J, with 16 bases between. CDR3 DNA: TGTGCCAGCAGTCTCGGACTCAACACACAGCCCCAGCATTTT. Residues: CASSLGLNTQPQHF.

This clonotype was observed a few times. The gene calls are TRBV20-1 and TRBJ2-5; D gene unclear. CDR3 length: 15 amino acids. Per germline, CDR1 DFQATT and CDR2 SNEGSKA (reference sequence). Trimming stripped 4 bases from V and 1 base from J, with 16 bases between. CDR3 DNA: TGCAGTGCTACCCGGCCGAAGGATCCCCAAGAGACCCAGTACTTC. Residues: CSATRPKDPQETQYF.

V is TRBV4-3 and J is TRBJ1-5; the D gene is possibly TRBD1 (6 bases). Germline values: CDR1 LGHNA, CDR2 YSLEER. The CDR3 has 15 residues. Trimming cost V 0 bases and J 9 bases, with 15 bases left between them. CDR3 sequence (DNA): TGCGCCAGCAGCCAAGATCCTAAGGGGGTAGGGCCCCAGCATTTT. Translating it yields CASSQDPKGVGPQHF.

This clonotype showed up just a few times. The J gene is TRBJ1-6, the V gene TRBV13; 8 nucleotides line up with TRBD1. The J segment lost 7 bases and the V segment lost 5 bases, leaving 13 bases of the junction unmatched. The CDR3 covers 17 residues. The V gene's germline CDR1 is PRHDT and CDR2 FYEKMQ (reference sequence). The CDR3 region has the DNA TGTGCCAGCAGCACATCCGACAGGGGCCGAAGCAATTCACCCCTCCACTTT. Translation: CASSTSDRGRSNSPLHF.

The rearrangement uses TRBV9 and TRBJ2-2; D uncertain. The germline gives CDR1 SGDLS, CDR2 YYNGEE. The CDR3 consists of 14 residues. Trimming removed 5 bases at V and 3 bases at J, with 11 bases between. The CDR3 coding sequence is TGTGCCAGCAGGGGTGGGAAGGACACCGGGGAGCTGTTTTTT. It translates to CASRGGKDTGELFF.

This clonotype was counted only a few times. Germline is not matched at one junction end, which may reflect a read error. The V gene is TRBV6-5, the J gene TRBJ2-1; TRBD1 aligns across 8 bases. The germline V gene encodes CDR1 MNHEY and CDR2 SVGAGI. This CDR3 is 16 amino acids long. The chain's CDR3 is CASSDSTGGYYNEQFF. The CDR3 nucleotides are TGTGCCAGCAGTGACTCTACAGGGGGGTACTACAATGAGCAGTTCTTC.

V is TRBV5-5 and J is TRBJ1-1; D is ambiguous. V was cut by 4 bases and J by 4 bases, with 11 bases left in between. Germline CDR1 and CDR2: SGHKS and YYEKEE (reference sequence). The CDR3 has 13 amino acids. For the CDR3, the DNA is TGTGCCAGCAGCCCAACCCGGGTCACTGAAGCTTTCTTT. It yields the protein CASSPTRVTEAFF.

The CDR3 loop reads CASSPGTSYEQYF. Written as DNA, the CDR3 is TGTGCCAGCAGTCCCGGAACCTCCTACGAGCAGTACTTC. The rearrangement links TRBV12-3 or TRBV12-4 to TRBJ2-7; D unclear. The length of the CDR3 is 13 residues. V shed 5 bases and J shed 0 bases, with 8 bases lying between them.

The chain employs TRBV20-1 and TRBJ1-5; TRBD1 matches 9 bases. The CDR3 has 16 amino acids. J was trimmed by 6 bases and V by 1 base; bases with no gene match: 10. Germline assignment: CDR1 DFQATT and CDR2 SNEGSKA (reference sequence). The CDR3: CSARGFRTGDAQPQHF. CDR3 DNA: TGCAGTGCTAGAGGATTTCGGACAGGGGATGCTCAGCCCCAGCATTTT.

The rearrangement uses TRBV15 and TRBJ2-1; D is unresolved. CDR1 is LNHNV, CDR2 YYDKDF, per germline (reference sequence). This CDR3 has 16 residues. V dropped 0 bases and J dropped 4 bases, with 13 bases sitting between them. CDR3 protein: CATSRDRSANYNEQFF. In DNA, the CDR3 is TGTGCCACCAGCAGAGATCGGAGCGCGAATTACAATGAGCAGTTCTTC.

The DNA of the CDR3 is TGTGCCTGGAGTGTAAGGGGGCGCGGAACTGAAGCTTTCTTT. It yields the protein CAWSVRGRGTEAFF. V gene TRBV30 combines with J gene TRBJ1-1; TRBD1 aligns across 7 bases. Per germline, CDR1 GTSNPN and CDR2 SVGIG (reference sequence). V trimming: 0 bases; J trimming: 5 bases; junction bases outside the gene matches: 6. The CDR3 totals 14 residues.

V is TRBV3-1 and J is TRBJ2-7; TRBD2 matches 10 bases. Unmatched junction bases numbered 5, after V lost 1 base and J lost 5 bases. This CDR3 spans 15 amino acids. Germline CDR1 and CDR2: LGHDT and YNNKEL (reference sequence). As DNA, the CDR3 is TGTGCCAGCAGCCAAGGGTTCGGGACTAGCGACGAGCAGTACGTC. Protein: CASSQGFGTSDEQYV.

The CDR3 DNA sequence: TGTGCCAGCAGCGTAAAGAAAGGGCAGTACAATGAGCAGTTCTTC. Translation: CASSVKKGQYNEQFF. This sequence joins TRBV9 and TRBJ2-1; D is undetermined. Germline-derived CDR1 and CDR2 are SGDLS and YYNGEE. The ends were cut back, 1 base at V and 4 bases at J, with 12 bases in the middle. This CDR3 is 15 amino acids long.

The chain links TRBV6-1 to TRBJ2-3; maybe TRBD2 (5 bases). The CDR3 loop spans 15 amino acids. Trimming stripped 7 bases from V and 4 bases from J, with 18 bases between. CDR1 is MNHNS and CDR2 is SASEGT in the germline V gene. CDR3 in DNA: TGTGCCAGCACCCCGCTGCCGGGGAATGCAGATACGCAGTATTTT. It specifies CASTPLPGNADTQYF.

At least ten counts were recorded for this clonotype. The J gene is TRBJ1-1, the V gene TRBV30; unclear D gene. The CDR3 contains 12 residues. The germline gives CDR1 GTSNPN, CDR2 SVGIG (reference sequence). With 4 bases removed from V and 1 base from J, the gap between germline ends came to 7 bases. CDR3 sequence: CAWNHQNTEAFF. The CDR3 DNA reads as TGTGCCTGGAATCATCAGAACACTGAAGCTTTCTTT.

This clonotype appeared once. The V call is TRBV20-1, the J call TRBJ2-1; 8 bases map to TRBD2. CDR3 length equals 15 residues. V gave up 4 bases and J gave up 3 bases; unmatched junction bases: 8. CDR1 DFQATT and CDR2 SNEGSKA come from the germline V gene (reference sequence). In DNA form, the CDR3 reads TGCAGTGCTATTCAGCGGGAGCGATTCTACAATGAGCAGTTCTTC. Translated: CSAIQRERFYNEQFF.

J is TRBJ1-2 and V is TRBV6-5; possibly TRBD1 for D (5 bases). This CDR3 is built from 13 residues. V was clipped by 4 bases and J by 3 bases, with 9 bases between them. The V gene's germline CDR1 is MNHEY and CDR2 SVGAGI. DNA of the CDR3: TGTGCCAGCAGTTGGGGCGGTGACTATGGCTACACCTTC. It codes for CASSWGGDYGYTF.

This clonotype was found a few times. The chain employs TRBV19 and TRBJ1-2; weak D call: TRBD1 (6 bases). This CDR3 contains 14 residues. V shed 10 bases and J shed 3 bases, with 18 bases lying between them. Germline lookup yields CDR1 LNHDA and CDR2 SQIVND (reference sequence). CDR3 residues: CAIRARGAHYGYTF. The CDR3 bases are TGTGCCATTCGAGCTCGGGGGGCGCACTATGGCTACACCTTC.

The chain carries TRBV7-9 and TRBJ1-5; the D gene is possibly TRBD1 (5 bases). The CDR3 contains 12 residues. Trimming took 11 bases from V and 4 from J, leaving 12 bases between them. The V gene's germline CDR1 is SEHNR and CDR2 FQNEAQ (reference sequence). Here the CDR3 DNA reads TGTGCCTCCGGGGGGTGGAATCAGCCCCAGCATTTT. This encodes CASGGWNQPQHF.

V is TRBV9 and J is TRBJ2-1; D may be TRBD2 (6 bases). Trimming shortened V by 0 bases and J by 7 bases, and 17 bases separated the two germline ends. The germline V gene has CDR1 SGDLS and CDR2 YYNGEE. This CDR3 region has 16 residues. DNA of the CDR3: TGTGCCAGCAGCGTAGGACTATCGGGAGTTTGGAATGAGCAGTTCTTC. Translating gives CASSVGLSGVWNEQFF.

The chain has TRBV7-2 and TRBJ2-1; D not certain. V lost 1 base and J lost 11, with 18 bases in between. The CDR3 extends over 15 amino acids. Germline CDR1 is SGHTA and CDR2 is FQGNSA. The DNA for the CDR3 is TGTGCCAGCAGCTTAGACCGGGCCCCCTTGTCTAAGCAGTTCTTC. This encodes CASSLDRAPLSKQFF.